Below, 18 T cell receptor beta chains from the same sample are listed, as sequenced in a study of cytomegalovirus exposure and HLA in healthy donors. PCR involved 60 Vbeta and 13 Jbeta primers. Using immunoSEQ multiplex PCR, the repertoire was profiled, and TCRdb retains in-frame clones only, with some absent. The sample holds about 130,000 clones, 83% seen once. Input material: PBMCs. The receptors were gathered from a woman in her forties in good health and CMV-seropositive.

The V and J genes are TRBV7-9 and TRBJ2-1; weak D call: TRBD1 (7 bases). The V end lost 1 base, the J end lost 6 bases, and 10 bases lay between the germline ends. This CDR3 comprises 14 residues. Germline CDR1 and CDR2: SEHNR and FQNEAQ (reference sequence). The CDR3, as DNA: TGTGCCAGCAGCTTAGTTCAGGGGGGCAATGAGCAGTTCTTC. It encodes CASSLVQGGNEQFF.

The chain has TRBV28 and TRBJ2-3; 8 bases map to TRBD1. The CDR3 contains 15 residues. In germline, CDR1 is MDHEN, CDR2 SYDVKM. Trimming cost V 5 bases and J 3 bases; bases outside gene matches: 7. The CDR3 DNA follows: TGTGCCAGCAGTACAGGGGGAGAACGAACAGATACGCAGTATTTT. It encodes CASSTGGERTDTQYF.

This clone was observed a few times. V gene TRBV5-6 combines with J gene TRBJ2-5; possible D gene TRBD1, 6 bases. Germline V lookup: CDR1 SGHDT, CDR2 YYEEEE. CDR3 length equals 16 residues. With 4 bases removed from V and 3 bases from J, the gap between germline ends came to 19 bases. CDR3 sequence: CASSQLGQPTKETQYF. The CDR3, as DNA: TGTGCCAGCAGCCAACTAGGACAGCCGACAAAAGAGACCCAGTACTTC.

This clone was seen a single time. V is TRBV29-1 and J is TRBJ2-1; D might be TRBD1 (5 bases). This CDR3 comprises 16 residues. Germline V gives CDR1 SQVTM, CDR2 ANQGSEA. Trimming stripped 5 bases from V and 2 bases from J, with 19 bases between. The CDR3 region is CSVSQSTRVAYNEQFF. CDR3 bases: TGCAGCGTTTCTCAATCCACCAGGGTTGCCTACAATGAGCAGTTCTTC.

This sequence joins TRBV2 and TRBJ1-2; 8 bases match TRBD1. There are 12 residues in the CDR3. In germline, CDR1 is SNHLY, CDR2 FYNNEI. The J segment lost 5 bases and the V segment lost 7 bases, leaving 3 bases of the junction unmatched. CDR3 nucleotide sequence: TGTGCCAGCAAAACAGGGGGGTATGGCTACACCTTC. This sequence encodes CASKTGGYGYTF.

This clone was counted between two and nine times. V is TRBV2 and J is TRBJ2-1, with D maybe TRBD2 (5 bases). The CDR3 consists of 13 residues. Trimming pared 2 bases from V and 4 bases from J, leaving 6 bases between. CDR1 SNHLY and CDR2 FYNNEI come from the germline V gene. The chain's CDR3 is CASSEREYNEQFF. Here the CDR3 DNA reads TGTGCCAGCAGTGAACGGGAATACAATGAGCAGTTCTTC.

The rearrangement joins TRBV5-1 to TRBJ1-2, with 9 bases matching TRBD1. Germline-derived CDR1 and CDR2 are SGHRS and YFSETQ. V gave up 1 base and J gave up 12 bases; unmatched junction bases: 7. The CDR3 is 13 amino acids. CDR3: CASSLTGQGEDTF. The CDR3, as DNA: TGCGCCAGCAGCTTGACGGGACAGGGCGAGGACACCTTC.

This sequence joins TRBV2 and TRBJ1-1, with D unclear. The CDR3 length is 15 residues. Trimming left V 6 bases short and J 0 bases short, with 14 bases between. Germline lookup yields CDR1 SNHLY and CDR2 FYNNEI. CDR3 DNA: TGTGCCAGCAGGGGCTTCGTAGGAATGAACACTGAAGCTTTCTTT. Amino acid sequence: CASRGFVGMNTEAFF.

The rearrangement joins TRBV7-9 to TRBJ1-5, with 8 bases lining up with TRBD1. The CDR3 loop spans 14 amino acids. V lost 6 bases, J lost 0 bases, and 1 base stayed unmatched. The germline V gene encodes CDR1 SEHNR and CDR2 FQNEAQ (reference sequence). CDR3 protein: CASSQGASNQPQHF. In nucleotides, the CDR3 is TGTGCCAGCAGTCAGGGGGCTAGCAATCAGCCCCAGCATTTT.

The chain couples TRBV5-4 to TRBJ2-5; D is perhaps TRBD2 (6 bases). V lost 0 bases and J 6 bases, leaving 15 bases between the germline ends. The CDR3 is 15 residues long. The germline V gene encodes CDR1 SGHNT and CDR2 YYREEE (reference sequence). The CDR3 coding sequence is TGTGCCAGCAGCTTGGTTGGGGCTGCGGGGCAGACCCAGTACTTC. This sequence encodes CASSLVGAAGQTQYF.

On this clone itself: A junction end diverges from the germline sequence, so it may reflect a read error. Written as DNA, the CDR3 is TGTGCTAGCAGCTCCAATTTAGCGGGAGGGCCGGAGACCCAGTACTTC. This translates into CASSSNLAGGPETQYF. This chain joins TRBV7-7 and TRBJ2-5; 11 bases are shared with TRBD2. Germline V gene sequence: CDR1 SSHAT, CDR2 FNYEAQ (reference sequence). The CDR3 is 16 amino acids.

The chain combines TRBV15 with TRBJ1-6, with TRBD1 as a possible D gene (5 bases). The V and J ends lost 0 bases and 9 bases respectively, with 12 bases between them. CDR1 is LNHNV and CDR2 is YYDKDF in the germline V gene (reference sequence). CDR3 length equals 15 residues. This CDR3 reads CATSRDRQGGSPLHF. In nucleotides, the CDR3 is TGTGCCACCAGCAGAGATAGGCAGGGAGGTTCACCCCTCCACTTT.

In its sample, this clone was seen once. V is TRBV9 and J is TRBJ2-1; D ambiguous. V was shortened by 3 bases and J by 0 bases, with 10 bases between the two germline ends. The CDR3 length is 15 residues. Germline V gene lookup returns CDR1 SGDLS and CDR2 YYNGEE. CDR3 coding DNA: TGTGCCAGCAGCGGAGAGACAACCTCCTACAATGAGCAGTTCTTC. Its translation is CASSGETTSYNEQFF.

V and J are TRBV10-3 and TRBJ1-1; D might be TRBD1 (5 bases). V lost 6 bases and J lost 5, with 16 bases in between. The V gene's germline CDR1 is ENHRY and CDR2 SYGVKD. The CDR3 has 14 residues. CDR3 DNA sequence: TGTGCCATCAGCTTTGGTGACAGAACAACTGAAGCTTTCTTT. Protein: CAISFGDRTTEAFF.

The chain is built from TRBV15 and TRBJ2-5; TRBD2 aligns across 14 bases. The DNA end is a closer match to TRBJ2-7, so the J assignment may be wrong. In germline, CDR1 is LNHNV, CDR2 YYDKDF (reference sequence). The CDR3 is 17 residues long. CDR3: CATSGTGTSGRTYEQYF. CDR3 in DNA: TGTGCCACCAGCGGAACCGGGACTAGCGGGAGAACCTACGAGCAGTACTTC.

The chain carries TRBV4-3 and TRBJ1-2, with a possible D match to TRBD1 (5 bases). The germline V and J ends were trimmed by 0 bases and 8 bases, with 16 bases remaining between them. The CDR3 is 15 residues long. CDR1 is LGHNA and CDR2 is YSLEER in the germline V gene. The DNA for the CDR3 is TGCGCCAGCAGCCAAGATATCCCCTCCCCAGGGGGCTACACCTTC. This encodes CASSQDIPSPGGYTF.

This sequence joins TRBV9 and TRBJ2-7, with D perhaps TRBD2 (5 bases). Germline V gene data show CDR1 as SGDLS and CDR2 as YYNGEE. This CDR3 contains 14 residues. Trimming stripped 0 bases from V and 5 bases from J, with 12 bases between. CDR3 loop: CASSVAGVGDEQYF. The CDR3 region has the DNA TGTGCCAGCAGCGTAGCCGGGGTCGGGGACGAGCAGTACTTC.

The rearrangement joins TRBV2 to TRBJ2-7; 7 bases are a match to TRBD1. CDR1 and CDR2 (germline): SNHLY, FYNNEI. Trimming took 3 bases from V and 7 from J; bases not matched to a gene: 9. CDR3 size: 14 residues. CDR3 protein: CASSEGTPRGEQYF. In DNA, the CDR3 is TGTGCCAGCAGTGAGGGGACCCCCAGGGGGGAGCAGTACTTC.